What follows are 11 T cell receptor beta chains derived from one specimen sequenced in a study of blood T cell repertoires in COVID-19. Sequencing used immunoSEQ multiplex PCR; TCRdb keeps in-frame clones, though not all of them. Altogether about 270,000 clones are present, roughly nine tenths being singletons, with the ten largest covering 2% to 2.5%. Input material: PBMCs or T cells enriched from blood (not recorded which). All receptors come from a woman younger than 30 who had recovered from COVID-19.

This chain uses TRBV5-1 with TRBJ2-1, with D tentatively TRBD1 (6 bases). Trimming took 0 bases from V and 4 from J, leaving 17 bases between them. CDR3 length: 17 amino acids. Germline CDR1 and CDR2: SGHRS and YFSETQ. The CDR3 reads CASSLVSGLGAYNEQFF. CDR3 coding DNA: TGCGCCAGCAGCTTGGTTTCGGGGCTGGGGGCTTACAATGAGCAGTTCTTC.

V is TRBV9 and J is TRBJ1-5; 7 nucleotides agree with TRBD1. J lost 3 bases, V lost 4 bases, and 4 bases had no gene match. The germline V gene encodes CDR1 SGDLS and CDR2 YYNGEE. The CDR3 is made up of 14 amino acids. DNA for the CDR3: TGTGCCAGCAGCTCCGGACAGGCCAATCAGCCCCAGCATTTT. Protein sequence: CASSSGQANQPQHF.

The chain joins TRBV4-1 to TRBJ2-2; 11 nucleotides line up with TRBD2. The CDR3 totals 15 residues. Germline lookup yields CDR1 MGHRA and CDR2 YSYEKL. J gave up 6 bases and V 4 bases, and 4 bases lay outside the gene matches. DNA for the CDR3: TGCGCCAGCAGCCCTTTGGGACTAGCGGCCGGGGAGCTGTTTTTT. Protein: CASSPLGLAAGELFF.

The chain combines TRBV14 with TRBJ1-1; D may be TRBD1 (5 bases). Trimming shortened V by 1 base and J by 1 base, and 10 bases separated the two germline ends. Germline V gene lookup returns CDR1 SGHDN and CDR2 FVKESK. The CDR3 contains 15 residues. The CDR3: CASSQVLGGNTEAFF. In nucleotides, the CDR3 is TGTGCCAGCAGCCAAGTTCTGGGGGGGAACACTGAAGCTTTCTTT.

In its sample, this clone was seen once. This CDR3 is CASSQGGWGQPYEQYF. The DNA of the CDR3 is TGTGCCAGCAGCCAAGGAGGGTGGGGACAGCCTTACGAGCAGTACTTC. J is TRBJ2-7 and V is TRBV14; TRBD1 matches 7 bases. The junction had 10 bases not matched to a gene; V was cut back by 1 base and J by 4 bases. The CDR3 sequence is 16 residues long. Germline lookup yields CDR1 SGHDN and CDR2 FVKESK.

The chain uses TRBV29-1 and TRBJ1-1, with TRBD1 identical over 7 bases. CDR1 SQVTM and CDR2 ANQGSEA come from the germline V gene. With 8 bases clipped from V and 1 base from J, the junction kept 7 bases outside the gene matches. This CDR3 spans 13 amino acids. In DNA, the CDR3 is TGCAGCCTCAACAGGGGAGGGAACACTGAAGCTTTCTTT. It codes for CSLNRGGNTEAFF.

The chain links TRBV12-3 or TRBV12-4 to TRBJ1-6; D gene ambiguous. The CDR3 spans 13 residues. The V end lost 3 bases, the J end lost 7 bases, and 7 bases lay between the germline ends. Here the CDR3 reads CASSLANNSPLHF. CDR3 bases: TGTGCCAGCAGTTTGGCCAACAATTCACCCCTCCACTTT.

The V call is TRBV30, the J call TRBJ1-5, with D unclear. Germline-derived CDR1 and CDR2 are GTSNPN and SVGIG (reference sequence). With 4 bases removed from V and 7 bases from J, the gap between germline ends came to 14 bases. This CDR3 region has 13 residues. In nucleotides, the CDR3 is TGTGCCTGGAACCCTGGAGGGAAACAGCCCCAGCATTTT. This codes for CAWNPGGKQPQHF.

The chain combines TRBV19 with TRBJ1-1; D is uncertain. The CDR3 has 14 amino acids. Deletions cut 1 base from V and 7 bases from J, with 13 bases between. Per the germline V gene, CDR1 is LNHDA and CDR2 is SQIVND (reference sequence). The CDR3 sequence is CASSIGRDKSEAFF. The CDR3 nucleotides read TGTGCCAGTAGTATAGGCAGAGACAAGAGTGAAGCTTTCTTT.

DNA of the CDR3: TGCGCCAGCAGCGAAGGGACAGATTATAGCAATCAGCCCCAGCATTTT. It yields the protein CASSEGTDYSNQPQHF. V and J are TRBV5-1 and TRBJ1-5; TRBD1 matches at 7 bases. There are 16 residues in the CDR3. V was clipped by 4 bases and J by 0 bases; unmatched bases: 7. Germline CDR1 reads SGHRS; CDR2 reads YFSETQ.

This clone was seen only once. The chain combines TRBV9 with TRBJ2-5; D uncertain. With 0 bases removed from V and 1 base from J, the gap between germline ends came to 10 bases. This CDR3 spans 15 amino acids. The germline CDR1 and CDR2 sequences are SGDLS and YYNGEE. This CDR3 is CASSVALRSQETQYF. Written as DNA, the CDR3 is TGTGCCAGCAGCGTAGCTCTGAGGTCCCAAGAGACCCAGTACTTC.